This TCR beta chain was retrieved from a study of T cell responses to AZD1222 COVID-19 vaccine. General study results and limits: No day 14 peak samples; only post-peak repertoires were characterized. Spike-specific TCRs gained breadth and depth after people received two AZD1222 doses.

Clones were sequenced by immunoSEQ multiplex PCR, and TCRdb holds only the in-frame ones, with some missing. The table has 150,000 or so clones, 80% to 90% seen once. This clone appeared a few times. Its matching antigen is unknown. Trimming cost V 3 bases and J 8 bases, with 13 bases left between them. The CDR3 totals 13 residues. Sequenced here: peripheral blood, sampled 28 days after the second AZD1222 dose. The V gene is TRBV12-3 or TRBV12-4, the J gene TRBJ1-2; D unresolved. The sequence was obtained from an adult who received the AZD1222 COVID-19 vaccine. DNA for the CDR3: TGTGCCAGCAGTTTCCCGGGTCTGACGGGCTACACCTTC. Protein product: CASSFPGLTGYTF.